The 24 T cell receptor beta chains below come from one sample, sequenced in a study of OX40 agonist ivuxolimab in advanced cancers. Libraries came from the immunoSEQ multiplex PCR assay. The clones in this table, taken by TCRdb from immuneACCESS, are in-frame only. Not every clone is retained; where verified, under half of the shortfall comes from an unresolved V gene, and the cause of the rest is unknown. Here the sample has roughly 100,000 clones; 90% to 95% occur a single time. The top ten constitute around 0.28% of the sample. Material: CD4+ or CD8+ T cells sorted from blood, obtained in a trial of the OX40 agonist ivuxolimab. The receptor source for this set is an adult with an advanced solid tumor such as melanoma, head and neck, liver or kidney cancer.

Turning to this clone: The identical CDR3 is also encoded by other nucleotide sequences in the sample. The genes are TRBV9 and TRBJ2-1, with 8 nucleotides matching TRBD2. Germline trimming cut 3 bases from V and 4 bases from J; bases unmatched to any gene: 6. This CDR3 is built from 15 residues. The V gene's germline CDR1 is SGDLS and CDR2 YYNGEE. In DNA form, the CDR3 reads TGTGCCAGCAGCGCAAGCGGGGGCTATTACAATGAGCAGTTCTTC. This codes for CASSASGGYYNEQFF.

The chain joins TRBV6-6 to TRBJ1-1, with a possible D match to TRBD1 (5 bases). Germline V gives CDR1 MNHNY, CDR2 SVGAGI (reference sequence). The CDR3 is 15 residues long. V lost 7 bases and J lost 4, with 19 bases in between. The chain's CDR3 is CASTFRDAGSTEAFF. The CDR3 bases are TGTGCCAGCACCTTCCGGGACGCCGGGTCCACTGAAGCTTTCTTT.

The rearrangement joins TRBV6-5 to TRBJ1-2; D call uncertain. The CDR3 spans 13 residues. The germline V gene has CDR1 MNHEY and CDR2 SVGAGI. The V end was cut by 9 bases, the J end by 4 bases, with 15 bases between. The CDR3 DNA is TGTGCCAGTTCCCAGGTCATGGCCTATGGCTACACCTTC. Translated, it gives CASSQVMAYGYTF.

Here the CDR3 DNA reads TGTGCCACCCCACTATCCGGAGGAAGCTATGGCTACACCTTC. It is translated as CATPLSGGSYGYTF. The rearrangement joins TRBV28 to TRBJ1-2; D unclear. CDR1 is MDHEN and CDR2 is SYDVKM in the germline V gene. The CDR3 consists of 14 residues. The germline V and J ends were trimmed by 10 bases and 4 bases, with 19 bases remaining between them.

A word on this clone: Germline and junction disagree at one end, which may indicate a read error. V gene TRBV5-1 combines with J gene TRBJ1-5; no definite D call. There are 12 residues in the CDR3. Germline CDR1 and CDR2: SGHRS and YFSETQ. In DNA form, the CDR3 reads TGTGCCAGCAGCTTGTTGAATCAGCCCCAGCATTTT. Protein product: CASSLLNQPQHF.

This chain joins TRBV11-2 and TRBJ2-1; no reliable D call. Trimming removed 4 bases at V and 5 bases at J, with 3 bases between. This CDR3 has 11 residues. Germline V gives CDR1 SGHAT, CDR2 FQNNGV. The CDR3 region is CASSWHNEQFF. CDR3 coding DNA: TGTGCCAGCAGCTGGCACAATGAGCAGTTCTTC.

For this clone: Other DNA sequences in the same sample also yield this CDR3. CDR3 loop: CASSLQYNEQFF. The CDR3 DNA reads as TGTGCCAGCAGTTTACAATACAATGAGCAGTTCTTC. The rearrangement links TRBV28 to TRBJ2-1; D ambiguous. This CDR3 comprises 12 residues. The germline V and J ends were trimmed by 2 bases and 4 bases, with 3 bases remaining between them. Per the germline V gene, CDR1 is MDHEN and CDR2 is SYDVKM.

This sequence joins TRBV6-5 and TRBJ1-5; D call uncertain. There are 14 residues in the CDR3. The germline V gene has CDR1 MNHEY and CDR2 SVGAGI. V was trimmed by 0 bases and J by 5 bases, leaving 8 bases between them. CDR3 protein: CASSYSSKYQPQHF. In DNA, the CDR3 is TGTGCCAGCAGTTACTCTTCCAAATATCAGCCCCAGCATTTT.

This clone has a handful of counts. The chain carries TRBV10-3 and TRBJ1-1; the D gene is possibly TRBD1 (6 bases). CDR3 length: 15 residues. Per germline, CDR1 ENHRY and CDR2 SYGVKD. V lost 3 bases and J lost 0, with 11 bases in between. Here the CDR3 DNA reads TGTGCCATCAGTGACAGGAGACAGGTGAACACTGAAGCTTTCTTT. Protein: CAISDRRQVNTEAFF.

The rearrangement joins TRBV21-1 to TRBJ1-1; the DNA was not used to check the table's D call, TRBD1. TRBV21-1 is reported as a pseudogene. The CDR3 covers 14 residues. CDR3 DNA: TGTGCCAGCAGCAATTCAGTTGGGAACACTGAAGCTTTCTTT. Encoded protein: CASSNSVGNTEAFF.

This clone was seen once. The J gene is TRBJ1-1, the V gene TRBV2; no clear D gene. In germline, CDR1 is SNHLY, CDR2 FYNNEI. V gave up 7 bases and J gave up 0 bases, with 12 bases separating them. CDR3 length equals 14 residues. In nucleotides, the CDR3 is TGTGCCAGCAAATATTTTGACATGAACACTGAAGCTTTCTTT. Its translation is CASKYFDMNTEAFF.

The V gene is TRBV2, the J gene TRBJ2-7, with TRBD1 identical over 11 bases. Germline CDR1 reads SNHLY; CDR2 reads FYNNEI. The CDR3 is 14 amino acids. Trimming at V came to 6 bases and at J to 4 bases, leaving 5 bases not matched to a gene. The CDR3 region is CASSPGTGGYEQYF. DNA of the CDR3: TGTGCCAGCAGCCCCGGGACAGGGGGTTACGAGCAGTACTTC.

V gene TRBV15 combines with J gene TRBJ1-1; maybe TRBD1 (5 bases). Per the germline V gene, CDR1 is LNHNV and CDR2 is YYDKDF (reference sequence). V was cut by 3 bases and J by 4 bases, with 12 bases left in between. There are 14 residues in the CDR3. This CDR3 reads CATSSRVWGTEAFF. The CDR3 DNA sequence: TGTGCCACCAGCAGCAGGGTGTGGGGCACTGAAGCTTTCTTT.

The chain is built from TRBV2 and TRBJ1-5; perhaps TRBD1 as D (5 bases). CDR1 SNHLY and CDR2 FYNNEI come from the germline V gene. The CDR3 spans 16 residues. The ends were cut back, 3 bases at V and 4 bases at J, with 16 bases in the middle. The CDR3 reads CASSDQELGLNQPQHF. CDR3 in DNA: TGTGCCAGCAGTGATCAGGAGCTGGGACTAAATCAGCCCCAGCATTTT. The variable domain in full, with the rest retrieved from reference TRBV2 and TRBJ1-5, is EPEVTQTPSHQVTQMGQEVILRCVPISNHLYFYWYRQILGQKVEFLVSFYNNEISEKSEIFDDQFSVERPDGSNFTLKIRSTKLEDSAMYFCASSDQELGLNQPQHFGDGTRLSIL.

The CDR3 sequence: CASSSNSGQSGELFF. The CDR3 nucleotides are TGTGCCAGCAGTTCTAACTCCGGACAGTCCGGGGAGCTGTTTTTT. V usage is TRBV28 and J usage is TRBJ2-2, with D possibly TRBD1 on 6 matching bases. The CDR3 is 15 residues long. V gave up 4 bases and J gave up 6 bases, with 15 bases separating them. The germline gives CDR1 MDHEN, CDR2 SYDVKM.

The chain is built from TRBV20-1 and TRBJ2-7; no reliable D call. The CDR3 spans 10 residues. Germline-derived CDR1 and CDR2 are DFQATT and SNEGSKA (reference sequence). Trimming took 5 bases from V and 5 from J, leaving 7 bases between them. The CDR3 reads CSASPNEQYF. In DNA form, the CDR3 reads TGCAGTGCTTCGCCTAACGAGCAGTACTTC.

The chain uses TRBV6-5 and TRBJ1-6; 7 positions agree with TRBD1. The junction had 5 bases not matched to a gene; V was cut back by 6 bases and J by 6 bases. CDR1 is MNHEY, CDR2 SVGAGI, per germline. This CDR3 is 14 amino acids long. The CDR3 nucleotides are TGTGCCAGCAGGAGCGGGACAGCTAATTCACCCCTCCACTTT. As protein: CASRSGTANSPLHF.

The chain joins TRBV14 to TRBJ1-2; tentative D call: TRBD1 (5 bases). Between the trimmed V and J ends, which lost 4 bases and 2 bases, there was a span of 20 bases. The germline CDR1 and CDR2 sequences are SGHDN and FVKESK. This CDR3 has 17 amino acids. The CDR3 DNA follows: TGTGCCAGCAGCCCTGGGACCTTACGACTCGGGAACTATGGCTACACCTTC. Protein sequence: CASSPGTLRLGNYGYTF.

The chain couples TRBV9 to TRBJ1-1; D gene ambiguous. V was pared by 0 bases and J by 6 bases, with 9 bases between. The germline CDR1 and CDR2 sequences are SGDLS and YYNGEE. This CDR3 has 13 residues. CDR3 in amino acids: CASSVVGSAEAFF. The CDR3 DNA reads as TGTGCCAGCAGCGTAGTAGGATCGGCTGAAGCTTTCTTT.

The chain couples TRBV5-5 to TRBJ2-1; 8 bases fit TRBD2. The J segment lost 5 bases and the V segment lost 4 bases, leaving 8 bases of the junction unmatched. Germline V gene data show CDR1 as SGHKS and CDR2 as YYEKEE (reference sequence). The CDR3 contains 15 residues. CDR3 DNA: TGTGCCAGCAGCGCGTGGACTAGCCGAGACAATGAGCAGTTCTTC. Translated: CASSAWTSRDNEQFF.

This clone was counted once. This chain uses TRBV2 with TRBJ1-5, with 7 bases aligning to TRBD1. The V gene's germline CDR1 is SNHLY and CDR2 FYNNEI. The CDR3 length is 14 residues. The J segment lost 6 bases and the V segment lost 3 bases, leaving 5 bases of the junction unmatched. The CDR3 loop reads CASSELTGSQPQHF. CDR3 coding DNA: TGTGCCAGCAGTGAGTTGACAGGGTCTCAGCCCCAGCATTTT. The entire variable domain, with the rest obtained from reference TRBV2 and TRBJ1-5, is as follows: EPEVTQTPSHQVTQMGQEVILRCVPISNHLYFYWYRQILGQKVEFLVSFYNNEISEKSEIFDDQFSVERPDGSNFTLKIRSTKLEDSAMYFCASSELTGSQPQHFGDGTRLSIL.

The V call is TRBV11-3, the J call TRBJ1-2; D is unresolved. Germline-derived CDR1 and CDR2 are SGHNT and YENEEA. Trimming removed 1 base from V and 0 bases from J, with 12 bases in between. The CDR3 spans 16 residues. DNA for the CDR3: TGTGCCAGCAGCTTAGGCGGCAGCCTAGCTAACTATGGCTACACCTTC. Amino acid sequence: CASSLGGSLANYGYTF.

The rearrangement uses TRBV7-3 and TRBJ2-1; D gene unclear. This CDR3 is built from 13 residues. Germline CDR1 SGHTA, CDR2 FQGTGA. V was clipped by 0 bases and J by 6 bases, with 6 bases between them. In DNA form, the CDR3 reads TGTGCCAGCAGCTTAACTGCCCGCAATGAGCAGTTCTTC. This gives the protein CASSLTARNEQFF.

This clone has only one observation. This chain joins TRBV5-1 and TRBJ2-3, with unresolved D. V was clipped by 4 bases and J by 0 bases, with 3 bases between them. Looked up from germline, CDR1 is SGHRS and CDR2 is YFSETQ. The CDR3 runs 12 residues. CDR3 amino acids: CASSPSTDTQYF. The DNA for the CDR3 is TGCGCCAGCAGCCCTAGCACAGATACGCAGTATTTT.